This T cell receptor beta chain was obtained from a study of shared clonotypes between healthy human individuals (dated by TCRdb to about 2020). With respect to the entire study: A couple of women and a few men aged 18 to 49 years were included in the cohort. For each donor, CD4 naive and CD4 memory were each run on three plates, CD8 naive on two plates, and CD8 memory on one plate. The study deeply sequenced blood TCR repertoires of several healthy adults to estimate repertoire size and the extent of clonotype sharing between individuals. To increase sequencing depth and limit assay-specific biases, TCR repertoire library preparation and sequencing were carried out by different laboratories using diverse techniques. Leukapheresis yielded between about 0.85 and 10 billion PBMCs per donor.

The donors were healthy, HIV-negative adults who had no recently reported acute infections or vaccinations. Only Caucasian adults living in Nashville, Tennessee, USA were represented among the donors. CD4+ T cells were enriched by magnetic negative selection; naive cells were then positively selected on CD45RA, and the negative fraction formed the memory subset. Blood was obtained by leukapheresis, after which PBMCs were separated by Ficoll-Histopaque density gradient centrifugation and cryopreserved in liquid nitrogen vapor phase. Analytical flow cytometry was used to check the purity and quantity of each magnetically sorted T cell population. Each sorted fraction had its genomic DNA isolated and then quantified by UV absorbance on a Nanodrop 2000c. Broad study findings and their caveats: Across a handful of donors, around 5% of naive CD4, more than 3% of naive CD8, around 2.1% of memory CD4, and 0.4% of memory CD8 clonotypes were shared. Rarefaction of sorted-subset datasets indicated incomplete sequencing despite the large sequencing depth. Based on pairwise subsampling, the degree of clonotype sharing among donors was expected to be affected by sequencing depth. Naive subsets generally had larger estimated clonotype richness than memory subsets. The small number of donors limited the genetic and exposure-history diversity represented. Sampling was restricted to blood, and TCR repertoires in tissue are likely to differ from TCR repertoires in blood. Compared with non-shared clonotypes, clonotypes shared by all four sorted-subset donors had higher generation probabilities.

In regard to this clone: The target of this receptor is not known. Within one base of it there is no much larger clone, and no base qualities were kept.

Using the deep immunoSEQ assay, multiplex PCR amplified TCR CDR3 regions from genomic DNA. Extracted genomic DNA from each cell subset was spread evenly across all wells of several immunoSEQ 96-well plates, with each plate serving as a replicate. Each replicate PCR for sorted subsets received 200 ng genomic DNA, equal to 30,000 or so T cell genomes. Purified libraries were quantified with a Qubit 3.0 fluorometer, sized on a Bioanalyzer 2100, and re-quantified with the KAPA Library Quantification kit. A separate single-read 150-cycle Illumina NextSeq 550 flow cell was used to sequence each immunoSEQ 96-well plate. As for the original processing: The immunoSEQ output contained only junctional sequences without quality scores, so filtering could not match that applied to full-length reads. Sequences were annotated with PyIR, a Python wrapper for IgBLAST v1.9, and V/J genes and CDR3 were assigned using IMGT germline references. Reads were removed for weak V/J assignments (E-value above 1e-6), missing CDR3, stop codons, out-of-frame junctions, or ambiguous translated residues. V3J clonotypes were defined by identical inferred V gene, J gene, and CDR3 amino acid sequence. To compute the percentage overlap between repertoires, the number of shared unique clonotypes was divided by the size of the smaller repertoire. RTK rarefaction, the Chao1 estimator, and Recon v2.1 estimates of unobserved clonotypes were used to assess repertoire richness. For all TCRbeta clonotypes obtained by the gDNA method from a handful of donors, generation probabilities were computed with OLGA. TCRdb provides this immuneACCESS table in a form limited to in-frame rearrangements. Some clones are lacking; in checked studies, under half of them reflect an unresolved V gene, and why the rest are absent is not known. That table supplies the V and J calls and clone size; D and trimming were determined from the DNA. For this sample the table gives more than 850,000 clones, of which roughly 74% were detected only once. The top ten clonotypes cover around 0.47% of the sample.

The CDR1 and CDR2 encoded by the germline V gene are KGHSH and LQKENI. V is cut by 4 bases and J by 0 bases, and the space between the germline ends is 4 bases. The CDR3 runs 14 residues from the cysteine to the phenylalanine. The DNA shown is the 42-base CDR3, in frame from base 1. The rearranged segments are TRBV18 and TRBJ2-6, with the identity of the D gene unclear. Sequences were obtained from memory CD4+ T cells from PBMCs. The sample's cell subset or site label, decoded: CD45RA-negative fraction. The source of this sequence is a man in his late teens or twenties in good health. Some clones in this sample may be carry-over from other donors' samples. Read as DNA, the sequence is TGTGCCAGCTCACTCAGCTCTGGGGCCAACGTCCTGACTTTC. Its amino acids are CASSLSSGANVLTF.